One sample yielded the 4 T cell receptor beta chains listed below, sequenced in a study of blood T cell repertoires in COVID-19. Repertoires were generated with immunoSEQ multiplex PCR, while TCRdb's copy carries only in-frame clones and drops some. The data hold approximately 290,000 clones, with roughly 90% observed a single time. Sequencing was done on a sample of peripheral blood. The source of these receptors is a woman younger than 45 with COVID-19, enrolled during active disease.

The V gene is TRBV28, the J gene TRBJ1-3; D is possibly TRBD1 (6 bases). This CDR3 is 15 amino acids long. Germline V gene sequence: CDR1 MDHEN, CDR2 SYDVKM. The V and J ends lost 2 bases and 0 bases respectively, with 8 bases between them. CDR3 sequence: CASSLRQASGNTIYF. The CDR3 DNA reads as TGTGCCAGCAGTTTAAGACAGGCCTCTGGAAACACCATATATTTT.

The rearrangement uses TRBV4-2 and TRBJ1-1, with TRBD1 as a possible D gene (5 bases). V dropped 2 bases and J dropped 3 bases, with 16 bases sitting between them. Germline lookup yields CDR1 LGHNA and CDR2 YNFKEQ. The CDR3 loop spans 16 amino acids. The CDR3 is CASSQLRAGGDTEAFF. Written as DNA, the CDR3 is TGTGCCAGCAGCCAACTCAGGGCCGGCGGGGACACTGAAGCTTTCTTT.

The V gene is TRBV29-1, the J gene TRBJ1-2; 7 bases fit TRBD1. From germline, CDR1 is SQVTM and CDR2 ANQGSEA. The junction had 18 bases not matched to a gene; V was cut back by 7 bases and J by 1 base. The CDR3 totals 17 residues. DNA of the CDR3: TGCAGCGCCGGAAGGACAGGCGGTCTCCTTTATAACTATGGCTACACCTTC. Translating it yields CSAGRTGGLLYNYGYTF.

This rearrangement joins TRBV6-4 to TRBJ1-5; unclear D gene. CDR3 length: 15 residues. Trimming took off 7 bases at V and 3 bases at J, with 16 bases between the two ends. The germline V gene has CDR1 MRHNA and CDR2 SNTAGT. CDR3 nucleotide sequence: TGTGCCAGCACCTCATTGGAGGGCCCCAATCAGCCCCAGCATTTT. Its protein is CASTSLEGPNQPQHF.